This T cell receptor beta chain was sequenced in a study of shared clonotypes between healthy human individuals. Findings of the study overall: Sorted-subset samples were not fully sequenced, rarefaction indicated. A reduction in generation probabilities was seen for non-shared clonotypes relative to those shared by all four donors. Naive subsets tended to show greater estimated richness than memory subsets.

Comment on this clone: Its antigen is unknown.

Repertoires were generated with immunoSEQ multiplex PCR, while TCRdb's copy carries only in-frame clones and drops some. The table has about 610,000 clones, around 97% seen once. Germline V CDR1 and CDR2: SGHAT, FQNNGV. V was cut by 5 bases and J by 2 bases, with 18 bases left in between. This CDR3 spans 16 amino acids. The sequenced sample was naive CD4+ T cells sorted from blood. Sample subset: CD45RA+ positively selected. The V and J genes are TRBV11-2 and TRBJ2-5; D ambiguous. The receptor was isolated from a woman aged 25 to 45 in good health. The CDR3 sequence is CASSPLSSLLQETQYF. CDR3 DNA: TGTGCCAGCAGCCCACTTAGTAGTTTACTGCAAGAGACCCAGTACTTC.